Below are 32 T cell receptor beta chains sequenced from a single sample in a study of chemoradiotherapy in HPV16-positive cancers. The assay was immunoSEQ multiplex PCR, and TCRdb's table has in-frame clones only and misses some. The sample contains some 14,000 clones, approximately 91% of which appear only once. The specimen was blood, collected from a patient who underwent chemoradiotherapy. These receptors all come from a human donor with HPV-associated anogenital cancer.

V is TRBV4-1 and J is TRBJ1-2; 9 bases agree with TRBD1. Germline values: CDR1 MGHRA, CDR2 YSYEKL. There are 16 residues in the CDR3. After removal of 1 base from V and 4 bases from J, the junction contained 7 bases not matched to a gene. CDR3 loop: CASSQGTGAVGYGYTF. DNA for the CDR3: TGCGCCAGCAGCCAAGGGACAGGGGCCGTAGGCTATGGCTACACCTTC.

The chain combines TRBV21-1 with TRBJ2-1. TRBV21-1 is classified as a pseudogene. This CDR3 spans 16 amino acids. This CDR3 reads CASSKGKGSSYNEQFF. The CDR3 DNA reads TGTGCCAGCAGCAAAGGAAAGGGTAGCTCCTACAATGAGCAGTTCTTC.

V and J are TRBV29-1 and TRBJ1-1; D ambiguous. This CDR3 spans 12 amino acids. Germline CDR1 and CDR2: SQVTM and ANQGSEA. V gave up 4 bases and J gave up 1 base, with 7 bases separating them. Written as DNA, the CDR3 is TGCAGCGTTGGTCGGGAGAACACTGAAGCTTTCTTT. Its protein is CSVGRENTEAFF.

CDR3 sequence (DNA): TGTGCCAGCAGCTTAGTCTGGGACAGGGACGAGCAGTACTTC. It codes for CASSLVWDRDEQYF. The V call is TRBV7-2, the J call TRBJ2-7; 9 bases agree with TRBD1. The J segment lost 5 bases and the V segment lost 1 base, leaving 3 bases of the junction unmatched. Germline V lookup: CDR1 SGHTA, CDR2 FQGNSA. CDR3 length: 14 amino acids. Full variable domain (outside the CDR3, taken from reference TRBV7-2 and TRBJ2-7): GAGVSQSPSNKVTEKGKDVELRCDPISGHTALYWYRQSLGQGLEFLIYFQGNSAPDKSGLPSDRFSAERTGGSVSTLTIQRTQQEDSAVYLCASSLVWDRDEQYFGPGTRLTVT.

This clone has just a few counts. The chain employs TRBV5-1 and TRBJ1-6; D uncertain. The CDR3 is 12 amino acids. V was clipped by 5 bases and J by 10 bases, with 10 bases between them. The V gene's germline CDR1 is SGHRS and CDR2 YFSETQ. The CDR3 loop reads CASRVGQSPLHF. In DNA, the CDR3 is TGCGCCAGCAGGGTTGGGCAATCACCCCTCCACTTT.

This chain connects TRBV4-3 to TRBJ2-7; 8 bases align to TRBD2. The CDR3 runs 16 residues. CDR1 is LGHNA, CDR2 YSLEER, per germline. Unmatched junction bases numbered 7, after V lost 2 bases and J lost 1 base. The CDR3 protein is CASSQFHGGASYEQYF. The CDR3 DNA reads as TGCGCCAGCAGCCAATTTCACGGGGGGGCATCCTACGAGCAGTACTTC.

This clone is a singleton in its sample. V usage is TRBV7-9 and J usage is TRBJ2-1; maybe TRBD2 (5 bases). Germline CDR1 reads SEHNR; CDR2 reads FQNEAQ (reference sequence). The CDR3 is made up of 15 amino acids. V was clipped by 3 bases and J by 15 bases, with 24 bases between them. The CDR3 sequence: CASSFLLGLGSPGFF. CDR3 in DNA: TGTGCCAGCAGCTTTTTGTTAGGACTTGGGTCGCCGGGGTTCTTC.

This chain connects TRBV29-1 to TRBJ2-6; the D gene is possibly TRBD1 (5 bases). The CDR3 contains 15 residues. V lost 5 bases, J lost 2 bases, and 13 bases lay in between. Germline CDR1 SQVTM, CDR2 ANQGSEA. CDR3 residues: CSVTPTDTGANVLTF. CDR3 nucleotide sequence: TGCAGCGTTACCCCGACGGACACTGGGGCCAACGTCCTGACTTTC.

CDR3 sequence: CASSVTGTSVNNEQFF. CDR3 in DNA: TGTGCCAGCAGCGTCACCGGGACATCGGTTAACAATGAGCAGTTCTTC. The V call is TRBV9, the J call TRBJ2-1, with D perhaps TRBD1 (6 bases). V lost 2 bases and J lost 5, with 17 bases in between. The CDR3 contains 16 residues. The germline CDR1 and CDR2 sequences are SGDLS and YYNGEE.

V is TRBV5-6 and J is TRBJ2-2, with unresolved D. CDR1 and CDR2 from the germline V gene are SGHDT and YYEEEE. CDR3 length equals 14 residues. V was pared by 0 bases and J by 5 bases, with 8 bases between. CDR3 region: CASSLGYITGELFF. DNA for the CDR3: TGTGCCAGCAGCTTGGGATATATAACCGGGGAGCTGTTTTTT.

Only a few counts were recorded for this clone. The chain links TRBV29-1 to TRBJ2-3, with D perhaps matching TRBD1 or TRBD2 (5 bases each). Trimming pared 5 bases from V and 1 base from J, leaving 13 bases between. The length of the CDR3 is 14 residues. Germline CDR1 reads SQVTM; CDR2 reads ANQGSEA. CDR3 sequence (DNA): TGCAGCGTTCCCCGGGGCGCCGGCACAGATACGCAGTATTTT. Amino acids: CSVPRGAGTDTQYF.

This clone was observed a handful of times. The chain links TRBV4-1 to TRBJ2-2; D possibly matches TRBD1 or TRBD2 (5 bases each). CDR3 length: 17 amino acids. Germline values: CDR1 MGHRA, CDR2 YSYEKL. V lost 5 bases and J 8 bases, leaving 24 bases between the germline ends. As DNA, the CDR3 is TGCGCCAGCAGCGGAAATCAGAGGGACCGACCCGGAGGGGAGCTGTTTTTT. Protein sequence: CASSGNQRDRPGGELFF.

This clone was detected once. The CDR3 DNA follows: TGTGCCAGTAGTATATGGCCGACCGGTAGCAATCAGCCCCAGCATTTT. This encodes CASSIWPTGSNQPQHF. The chain is built from TRBV19 and TRBJ1-5; D remains unclear. V was trimmed by 2 bases and J by 0 bases, leaving 11 bases between them. The germline V gene has CDR1 LNHDA and CDR2 SQIVND (reference sequence). This CDR3 has 16 amino acids.

V usage is TRBV4-1 and J usage is TRBJ1-2; D might be TRBD1 (5 bases). This CDR3 is built from 13 residues. V lost 4 bases and J 6 bases, leaving 12 bases between the germline ends. The V gene's germline CDR1 is MGHRA and CDR2 YSYEKL. For the CDR3, the DNA is TGCGCCAGCAGCCCAGTCAAGGGGCATGGCTACACCTTC. It yields the protein CASSPVKGHGYTF.

The J gene is TRBJ2-7, the V gene TRBV5-5, with D possibly matching TRBD1 (6 bases). The germline V and J ends were trimmed by 1 base and 0 bases, with 11 bases remaining between them. Per germline, CDR1 SGHKS and CDR2 YYEKEE (reference sequence). The CDR3 length is 15 residues. The CDR3 is CASSLRTAISYEQYF. Written as DNA, the CDR3 is TGTGCCAGCAGCTTGAGGACAGCCATCTCCTACGAGCAGTACTTC. The full variable domain, completed using reference TRBV5-5 and TRBJ2-7, is DAGVTQSPTHLIKTRGQQVTLRCSPISGHKSVSWYQQVLGQGPQFIFQYYEKEERGRGNFPDRFSARQFPNYSSELNVNALLLGDSALYLCASSLRTAISYEQYFGPGTRLTVT.

This chain connects TRBV11-3 to TRBJ2-7; D uncertain. Germline lookup yields CDR1 SGHNT and CDR2 YENEEA. This CDR3 has 14 amino acids. V was trimmed by 5 bases and J by 3 bases, leaving 14 bases between them. This chain's CDR3 is CASSPRADGYEQYF. The CDR3 DNA sequence: TGTGCCAGCAGCCCCCGGGCAGATGGCTACGAGCAGTACTTC.

In this sample, this clone turned up once. The chain has TRBV12-2 and TRBJ1-1. TRBV12-2 has pseudogene status. This CDR3 is 11 amino acids long. As DNA, the CDR3 is TGTGCAAGTCGCCGACACACTGAAGCTTTCTTT. It specifies CASRRHTEAFF.

The chain recombines TRBV7-2 with TRBJ2-3; D may be TRBD2 (6 bases). Trimming shortened V by 5 bases and J by 5 bases, and 17 bases separated the two germline ends. The germline V gene encodes CDR1 SGHTA and CDR2 FQGNSA. The CDR3 loop spans 15 amino acids. This CDR3 reads CASSRDGGSVDTQYF. CDR3 sequence (DNA): TGTGCCAGCAGCCGAGATGGGGGGTCGGTAGATACGCAGTATTTT.

The CDR3 is CASSLFVVAGANVLTF. In DNA form, the CDR3 reads TGTGCCAGCAGCCTTTTTGTAGTGGCTGGGGCCAACGTCCTGACTTTC. The chain recombines TRBV7-9 with TRBJ2-6; no clear D gene. V lost 5 bases and J 2 bases, leaving 13 bases between the germline ends. This CDR3 region has 16 residues. Germline CDR1 and CDR2: SEHNR and FQNEAQ (reference sequence).

Regarding this clone: One junction end disagrees with the germline gene, perhaps due to a read error. The gene calls are TRBV14 and TRBJ2-1; weak D call: TRBD1 (6 bases). The CDR3 spans 17 residues. Germline V gene lookup returns CDR1 SGHDN and CDR2 FVKESK. The CDR3 loop is CASSQGGAVRGYSEQFF. CDR3 sequence (DNA): TGTGCCAGCAGCCAAGGGGGAGCCGTGAGGGGGTACAGTGAGCAGTTCTTC.

V gene TRBV15 combines with J gene TRBJ2-7, with D perhaps TRBD1 (6 bases). This CDR3 has 13 residues. Trimming removed 5 bases from V and 0 bases from J, with 8 bases in between. Germline V gene data show CDR1 as LNHNV and CDR2 as YYDKDF (reference sequence). CDR3 in DNA: TGTGCCACCAGCCGACAGGACTCCTACGAGCAGTACTTC. As protein: CATSRQDSYEQYF. The whole variable domain, remainder taken from reference TRBV15 and TRBJ2-7, is DAMVIQNPRYQVTQFGKPVTLSCSQTLNHNVMYWYQQKSSQAPKLLFHYYDKDFNNEADTPDNFQSRRPNTSFCFLDIRSPGLGDTAMYLCATSRQDSYEQYFGPGTRLTVT.

The rearrangement links TRBV5-1 to TRBJ1-4, with 8 positions matching TRBD1. The ends lost 3 bases at V and 6 bases at J; junction bases unmatched: 7. The CDR3 is made up of 15 amino acids. Per germline, CDR1 SGHRS and CDR2 YFSETQ. The CDR3 region is CASSWRQGSDEKLFF. For the CDR3, the DNA is TGCGCCAGCAGCTGGAGACAGGGGTCAGATGAAAAACTGTTTTTT.

Comment on this clone: The junction departs from the called germline gene at one end, perhaps through a read error. J is TRBJ1-2 and V is TRBV19, with 8 positions matching TRBD1. Per the germline V gene, CDR1 is LNHDA and CDR2 is SQIVND (reference sequence). The CDR3 runs 17 residues. The CDR3 is CASSTRSGTGVHYVYTF. CDR3 bases: TGTGCCAGTAGTACGCGTTCCGGGACAGGAGTCCATTATGTCTACACCTTC.

This chain links TRBV11-2 with TRBJ2-5; D is perhaps TRBD1 or TRBD2 (5 bases each). There are 13 residues in the CDR3. Trimming removed 5 bases at V and 5 bases at J, with 12 bases between. Germline V gives CDR1 SGHAT, CDR2 FQNNGV. CDR3 region: CASSPGTGETQYF. DNA for the CDR3: TGTGCCAGCAGCCCCGGGACGGGCGAGACCCAGTACTTC.

This chain joins TRBV7-3 and TRBJ2-2, with TRBD1 as a possible D gene (5 bases). The V end was cut by 5 bases, the J end by 2 bases, with 18 bases between. The CDR3 totals 17 residues. Germline V gene sequence: CDR1 SGHTA, CDR2 FQGTGA. The CDR3 sequence is CASSPTRVGLNTGELFF. The CDR3 nucleotides read TGTGCCAGCAGCCCCACCAGGGTGGGGCTCAACACCGGGGAGCTGTTTTTT.

This chain joins TRBV6-5 and TRBJ1-4; 9 bases are a match to TRBD1. Germline V gene sequence: CDR1 MNHEY, CDR2 SVGAGI. CDR3 length equals 15 residues. Trimming took 3 bases from V and 7 from J; bases not matched to a gene: 6. The CDR3 DNA is TGTGCCAGCAGTTATCAGCGACAGGGGGTTGAAAAACTGTTTTTT. Translating it yields CASSYQRQGVEKLFF.

The rearrangement uses TRBV5-3 and TRBJ1-3; D gene ambiguous. TRBV5-3 is reported as an ORF; its role is uncertain. This CDR3 region has 14 residues. Trimming shortened V by 9 bases and J by 3 bases, and 16 bases separated the two germline ends. Written as DNA, the CDR3 is TGTGCCACCCCGCCGGCTGGGGATGGAAACACCATATATTTT. Its translation is CATPPAGDGNTIYF.

This chain joins TRBV5-4 and TRBJ1-2, with D maybe TRBD1 (6 bases). In germline, CDR1 is SGHNT, CDR2 YYREEE (reference sequence). The CDR3 consists of 13 residues. Trimming took off 4 bases at V and 3 bases at J, with 10 bases between the two ends. The DNA of the CDR3 is TGTGCCAGCAGCACGAGGGGGGACTATGGCTACACCTTC. Translating it yields CASSTRGDYGYTF.

This clone has only one observation. The rearrangement uses TRBV11-1 and TRBJ2-2; D may match TRBD1 or TRBD2 (6 bases each). The CDR3 consists of 17 residues. Trimming took 3 bases from V and 2 from J, leaving 16 bases between them. Germline-derived CDR1 and CDR2 are SGHAT and FQDESV (reference sequence). DNA of the CDR3: TGTGCCAGCAGCTTGGAGGGTCGGGACATAAACACCGGGGAGCTGTTTTTT. Protein product: CASSLEGRDINTGELFF.

The chain is built from TRBV5-1 and TRBJ1-1; D is ambiguous. This CDR3 has 16 amino acids. Germline V gene sequence: CDR1 SGHRS, CDR2 YFSETQ. With 4 bases removed from V and 4 bases from J, the gap between germline ends came to 20 bases. CDR3 DNA sequence: TGCGCCAGCAGCCCGGCCTCGAATATCGCGGGCACTGAAGCTTTCTTT. It encodes CASSPASNIAGTEAFF.

The chain uses TRBV5-6 and TRBJ1-2; 11 nucleotides align to TRBD1. The CDR3 loop spans 15 amino acids. V gave up 7 bases and J gave up 7 bases; unmatched junction bases: 12. The germline V gene has CDR1 SGHDT and CDR2 YYEEEE. CDR3 loop: CASGDMDRGLLGYTF. The CDR3 DNA reads as TGTGCCAGCGGGGACATGGACAGGGGGCTTCTTGGCTACACCTTC.

V usage is TRBV30 and J usage is TRBJ2-5, with D perhaps being TRBD1 or TRBD2 (6 bases each). Trimming shortened V by 8 bases and J by 3 bases, and 16 bases separated the two germline ends. This CDR3 has 13 residues. The germline CDR1 and CDR2 sequences are GTSNPN and SVGIG (reference sequence). CDR3: CALSRGAEETQYF. CDR3 DNA: TGTGCCCTTTCGAGGGGGGCGGAAGAGACCCAGTACTTC.